This TCR beta chain derives from a study of T-cell memory formation after mild COVID-19. Germline assignment: CDR1 LGHNA and CDR2 YNFKEQ. CDR3 size: 19 residues. J gave up 6 bases and V 0 bases, and 11 bases lay outside the gene matches. The TCR alpha and TCR beta cDNA libraries, bearing sample barcodes and UMIs, were generated by 5'RACE using constant-segment primers. MiXCR, applied by TCRdb to the 5' RACE reads, yields one record per CDR3 protein. The sample contains around 200,000 distinct CDR3 sequences, 27% of which appear only once. This clonotype was recorded a few times. The chain has TRBV4-2 and TRBJ2-2; 12 nucleotides match TRBD2. The TCR was taken from an adult woman who had mild COVID-19 (a few samples of this study predate the infection). Cell type and time point are not known. Sequenced material: PBMCs or a T cell subset sorted from them (not recorded which). Written as DNA, the CDR3 is TGTGCCAGCAGCCAAGACTTTAGGCTAGCGGGGGGGCCATCCGGGGAGCTGTTTTTT. Translated, it gives CASSQDFRLAGGPSGELFF.